One and the same sample provided the 4 T cell receptor beta chains below, sequenced in a study of T cell repertoires in cytomegalovirus infection. TCRdb re-analysed the reads in MiXCR, keeping a single row per CDR3 protein. Found here are fewer than 350,000 distinct CDR3 sequences, almost 30% of them singletons; the top ten hold about 19%. These TCRs' antigens remain unknown. The source was cultured PBMCs, collected from culture after CMV antigen stimulation. These receptors all come from a human donor in good health (CMV status not recorded). Some clones in this sample may be carry-over from other donors' samples.

V usage is TRBV7-9 and J usage is TRBJ2-5, with 7 bases fitting TRBD2. In germline, CDR1 is SEHNR, CDR2 FQNEAQ (reference sequence). The V and J ends lost 0 bases and 0 bases, in that order; junction bases with no gene match: 10. The length of the CDR3 is 18 residues. The CDR3 reads CASSLALGRLVYQETQYF. The CDR3 nucleotides read TGTGCCAGCAGCTTAGCGCTCGGGAGGCTAGTGTACCAAGAGACCCAGTACTTC.

V gene TRBV6-2 or TRBV6-3 combines with J gene TRBJ1-5, with D unclear. V was pared by 0 bases and J by 0 bases, with 9 bases between. The germline CDR1 and CDR2 sequences are MNHEY and SVGEGT. CDR3 length: 16 amino acids. The CDR3: CASSYSKGYSNQPQHF. The CDR3 region has the DNA TGTGCCAGCAGTTACTCGAAAGGTTATAGCAATCAGCCCCAGCATTTT.

This clonotype was picked up a small number of times. V gene TRBV11-2 combines with J gene TRBJ2-3; 11 bases are shared with TRBD2. Per germline, CDR1 SGHAT and CDR2 FQNNGV. CDR3 length: 17 amino acids. After removal of 0 bases from V and 2 bases from J, the junction contained 4 bases not matched to a gene. The chain's CDR3 is CASSLETSGTYTDTQYF. The CDR3 DNA follows: TGTGCCAGCAGCTTAGAGACTAGCGGGACCTACACAGATACGCAGTATTTT. The entire variable domain, with the rest obtained from reference TRBV11-2 and TRBJ2-3, is as follows: EAGVAQSPRYKIIEKRQSVAFWCNPISGHATLYWYQQILGQGPKLLIQFQNNGVVDDSQLPKDRFSAERLKGVDSTLKIQPAKLEDSAVYLCASSLETSGTYTDTQYFGPGTRLTVL.

The chain links TRBV7-3 to TRBJ2-3; D possibly corresponds to TRBD2 (7 bases). V dropped 5 bases and J dropped 1 base, with 16 bases sitting between them. Germline CDR1 and CDR2: SGHTA and FQGTGA. The CDR3 covers 16 residues. The CDR3 DNA is TGTGCCAGCAGCGCGTTAGGGGGGGTGGGCACAGATACGCAGTATTTT. The encoded protein is CASSALGGVGTDTQYF. The full variable domain, rest sourced from reference TRBV7-3 and TRBJ2-3, is GAGVSQTPSNKVTEKGKYVELRCDPISGHTALYWYRQSLGQGPEFLIYFQGTGAADDSGLPNDRFFAVRPEGSVSTLKIQRTERGDSAVYLCASSALGGVGTDTQYFGPGTRLTVL.